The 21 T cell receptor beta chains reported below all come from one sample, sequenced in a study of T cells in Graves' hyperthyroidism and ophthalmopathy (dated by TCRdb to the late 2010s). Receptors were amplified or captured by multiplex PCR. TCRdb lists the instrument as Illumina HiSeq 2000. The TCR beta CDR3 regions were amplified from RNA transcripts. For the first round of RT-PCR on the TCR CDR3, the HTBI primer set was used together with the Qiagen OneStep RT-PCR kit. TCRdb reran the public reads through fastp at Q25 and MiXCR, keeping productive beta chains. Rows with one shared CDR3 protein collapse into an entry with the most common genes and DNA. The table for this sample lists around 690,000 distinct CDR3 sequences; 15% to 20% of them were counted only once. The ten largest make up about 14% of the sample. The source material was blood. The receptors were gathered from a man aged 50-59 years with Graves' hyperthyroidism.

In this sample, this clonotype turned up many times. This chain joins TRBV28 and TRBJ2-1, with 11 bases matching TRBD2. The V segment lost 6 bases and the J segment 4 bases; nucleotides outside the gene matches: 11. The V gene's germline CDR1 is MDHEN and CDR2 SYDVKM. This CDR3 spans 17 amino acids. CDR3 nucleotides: TGTGCCAGCAGCCCGGGGACTAGCGGAGCCTTTTACAATGAGCAGTTCTTC. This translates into CASSPGTSGAFYNEQFF.

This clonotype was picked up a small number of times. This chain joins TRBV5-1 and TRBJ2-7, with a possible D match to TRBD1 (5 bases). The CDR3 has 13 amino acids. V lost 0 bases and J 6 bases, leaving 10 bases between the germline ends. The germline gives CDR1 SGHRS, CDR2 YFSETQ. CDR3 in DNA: TGCGCCAGCAGCTTGGCAGGGCGGAGCGAGCAGTACTTC. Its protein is CASSLAGRSEQYF.

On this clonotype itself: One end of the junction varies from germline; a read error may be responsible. The DNA for the CDR3 is TGTGCCAGCAGTTTTAACGACAGGGGCACTGAAACTTTCTTT. Protein sequence: CASSFNDRGTETFF. The V and J genes are TRBV12-3 or TRBV12-4 and TRBJ1-1; 8 bases agree with TRBD1. The length of the CDR3 is 14 residues.

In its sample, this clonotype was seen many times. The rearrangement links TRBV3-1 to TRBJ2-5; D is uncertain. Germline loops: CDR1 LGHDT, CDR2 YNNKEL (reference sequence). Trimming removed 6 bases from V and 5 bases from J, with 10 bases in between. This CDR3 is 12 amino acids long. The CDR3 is CASRAAAETQYF. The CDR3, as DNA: TGTGCCAGCAGGGCGGCAGCGGAGACCCAGTACTTC.

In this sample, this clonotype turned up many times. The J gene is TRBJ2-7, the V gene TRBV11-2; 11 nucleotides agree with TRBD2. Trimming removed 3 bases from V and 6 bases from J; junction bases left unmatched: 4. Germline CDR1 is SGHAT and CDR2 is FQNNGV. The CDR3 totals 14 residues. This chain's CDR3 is CASSFLAGGGEQYF. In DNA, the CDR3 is TGTGCCAGCAGCTTTTTAGCGGGAGGGGGCGAGCAGTACTTC.

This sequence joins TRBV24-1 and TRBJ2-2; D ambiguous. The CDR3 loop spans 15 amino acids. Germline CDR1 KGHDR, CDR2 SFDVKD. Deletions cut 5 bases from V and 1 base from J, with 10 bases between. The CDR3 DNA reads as TGTGCCACCAGTGCCCCTGCTAGGAACACCGGGGAGCTGTTTTTT. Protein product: CATSAPARNTGELFF.

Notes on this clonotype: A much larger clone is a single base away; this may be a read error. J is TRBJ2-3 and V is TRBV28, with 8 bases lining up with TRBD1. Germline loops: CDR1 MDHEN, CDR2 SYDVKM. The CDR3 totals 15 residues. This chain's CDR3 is CASSLSGGGPDAQYF. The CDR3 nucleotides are TGTGCCAGCAGTTTATCAGGGGGCGGTCCAGATGCGCAGTATTTT. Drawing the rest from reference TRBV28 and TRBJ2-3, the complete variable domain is DVKVTQSSRYLVKRTGEKVFLECVQDMDHENMFWYRQDPGLGLRLIYFSYDVKMKEKGDIPEGYSVSREKKERFSLILESASTNQTSMYLCASSLSGGGPDAQYFGPGTRLTVL.

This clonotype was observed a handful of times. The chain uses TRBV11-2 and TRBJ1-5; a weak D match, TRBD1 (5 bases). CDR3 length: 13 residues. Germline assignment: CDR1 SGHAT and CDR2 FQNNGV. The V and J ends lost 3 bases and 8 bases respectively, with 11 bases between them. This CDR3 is CASSFSWGEPQHF. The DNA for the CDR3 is TGTGCCAGCAGCTTTAGTTGGGGGGAGCCCCAGCATTTT.

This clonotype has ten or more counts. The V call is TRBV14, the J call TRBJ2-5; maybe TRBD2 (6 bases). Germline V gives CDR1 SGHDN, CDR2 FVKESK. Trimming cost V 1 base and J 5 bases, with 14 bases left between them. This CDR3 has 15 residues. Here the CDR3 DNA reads TGTGCCAGCAGCCAAGGCACTAGCATCGGGGAGACCCAGTACTTC. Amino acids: CASSQGTSIGETQYF.

The CDR3 DNA reads as TGTGCCGCCTCGACTAGCGGGATAGCCTACGAGCAGTACTTC. As protein: CAASTSGIAYEQYF. The gene calls are TRBV7-3 and TRBJ2-7; 11 bases fit TRBD2. The germline V gene encodes CDR1 SGHTA and CDR2 FQGTGA. The CDR3 covers 14 residues. The trim removed 11 bases at V and 2 bases at J, leaving 8 bases unmatched.

DNA of the CDR3: TGTGCCTGGAGCCACCGGGGGGATACGCAGTATTTT. Its translation is CAWSHRGDTQYF. V and J are TRBV30 and TRBJ2-3; tentatively, D is TRBD2 (6 bases). The germline V and J ends were trimmed by 3 bases and 6 bases, with 10 bases remaining between them. Looked up from germline, CDR1 is GTSNPN and CDR2 is SVGIG (reference sequence). This CDR3 has 12 residues.

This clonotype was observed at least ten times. The CDR3 coding sequence is TGTGCCAGCAGGGAACAGGGTGCGAACTATGGCTACACCTTC. It translates to CASREQGANYGYTF. The chain couples TRBV12-3 or TRBV12-4 to TRBJ1-2, with a possible D match to TRBD1 (6 bases). Trimming cost V 6 bases and J 2 bases, with 13 bases left between them. There are 14 residues in the CDR3.

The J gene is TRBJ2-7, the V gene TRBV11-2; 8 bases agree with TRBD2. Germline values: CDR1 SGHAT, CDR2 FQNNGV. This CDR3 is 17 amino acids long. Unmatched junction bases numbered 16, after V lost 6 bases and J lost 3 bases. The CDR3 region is CASSPGLAGPSLYEQYF. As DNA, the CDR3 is TGTGCCAGCAGTCCCGGGTTAGCGGGACCATCTCTCTACGAGCAGTACTTC. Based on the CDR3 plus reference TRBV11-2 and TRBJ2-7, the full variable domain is EAGVAQSPRYKIIEKRQSVAFWCNPISGHATLYWYQQILGQGPKLLIQFQNNGVVDDSQLPKDRFSAERLKGVDSTLKIQPAKLEDSAVYLCASSPGLAGPSLYEQYFGPGTRLTVT.

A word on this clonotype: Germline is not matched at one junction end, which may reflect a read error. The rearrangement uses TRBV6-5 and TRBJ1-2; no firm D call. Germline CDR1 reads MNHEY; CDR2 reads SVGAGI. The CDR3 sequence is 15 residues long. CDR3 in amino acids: CASSYSEGGNYDYTF. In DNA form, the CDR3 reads TGTGCCAGCAGTTACTCAGAGGGAGGGAACTATGACTACACCTTC.

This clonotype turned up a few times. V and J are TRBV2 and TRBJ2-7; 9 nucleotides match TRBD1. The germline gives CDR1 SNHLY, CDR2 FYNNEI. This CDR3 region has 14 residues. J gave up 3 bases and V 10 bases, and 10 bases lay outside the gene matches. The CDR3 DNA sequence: TGTGCCACCACGGGACAGGGTGATAGCTACGAGCAGTACTTC. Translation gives CATTGQGDSYEQYF.

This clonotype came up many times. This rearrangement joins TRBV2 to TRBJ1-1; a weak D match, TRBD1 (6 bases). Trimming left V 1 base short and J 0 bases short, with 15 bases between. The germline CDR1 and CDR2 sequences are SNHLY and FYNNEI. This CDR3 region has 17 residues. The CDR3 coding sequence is TGTGCCAGCAGTGAAGGGTTTTGGCAGGGGATGAACACTGAAGCTTTCTTT. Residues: CASSEGFWQGMNTEAFF.

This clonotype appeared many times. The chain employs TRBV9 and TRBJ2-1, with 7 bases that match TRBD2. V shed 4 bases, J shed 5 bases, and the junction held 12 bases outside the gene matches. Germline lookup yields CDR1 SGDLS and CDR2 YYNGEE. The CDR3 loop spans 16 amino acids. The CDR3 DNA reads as TGTGCCAGCAGCTCCCGGGGAGGGGCGTCTCACAATGAGCAGTTCTTC. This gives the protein CASSSRGGASHNEQFF.

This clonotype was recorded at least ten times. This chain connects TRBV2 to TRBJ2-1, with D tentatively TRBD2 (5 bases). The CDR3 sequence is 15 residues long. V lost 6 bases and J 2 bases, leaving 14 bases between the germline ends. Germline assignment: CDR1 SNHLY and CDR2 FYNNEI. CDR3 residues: CASSGSGAAYNEQFF. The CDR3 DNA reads TGTGCCAGCAGCGGAAGCGGAGCAGCCTACAATGAGCAGTTCTTC. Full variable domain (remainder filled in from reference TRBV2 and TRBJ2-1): EPEVTQTPSHQVTQMGQEVILRCVPISNHLYFYWYRQILGQKVEFLVSFYNNEISEKSEIFDDQFSVERPDGSNFTLKIRSTKLEDSAMYFCASSGSGAAYNEQFFGPGTRLTVL.

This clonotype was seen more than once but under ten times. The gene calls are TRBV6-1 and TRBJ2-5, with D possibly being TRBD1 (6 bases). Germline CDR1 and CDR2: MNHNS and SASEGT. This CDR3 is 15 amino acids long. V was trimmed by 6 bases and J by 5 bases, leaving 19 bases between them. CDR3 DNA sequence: TGTGCCAGCAGCCGCAAACAGGGTTTTCTGGAGACCCAGTACTTC. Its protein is CASSRKQGFLETQYF.

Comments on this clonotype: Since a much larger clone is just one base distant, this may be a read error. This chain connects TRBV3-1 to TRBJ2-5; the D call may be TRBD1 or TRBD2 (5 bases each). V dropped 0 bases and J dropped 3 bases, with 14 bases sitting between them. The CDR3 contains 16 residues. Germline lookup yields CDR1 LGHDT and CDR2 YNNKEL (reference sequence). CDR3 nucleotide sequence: TGTGCCAGCAGCCAAGAAGTACCCGTGGGGGAAGAGACCCAGTACTTC. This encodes CASSQEVPVGEETQYF.

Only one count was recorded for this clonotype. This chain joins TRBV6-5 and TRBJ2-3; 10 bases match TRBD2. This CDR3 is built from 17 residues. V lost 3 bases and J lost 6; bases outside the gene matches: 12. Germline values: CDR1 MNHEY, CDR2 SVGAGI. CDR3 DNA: TGTGCCAGCAGTTATCCACCAACCCAGACTAGCGGGGATACGCAGTATTTT. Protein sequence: CASSYPPTQTSGDTQYF.